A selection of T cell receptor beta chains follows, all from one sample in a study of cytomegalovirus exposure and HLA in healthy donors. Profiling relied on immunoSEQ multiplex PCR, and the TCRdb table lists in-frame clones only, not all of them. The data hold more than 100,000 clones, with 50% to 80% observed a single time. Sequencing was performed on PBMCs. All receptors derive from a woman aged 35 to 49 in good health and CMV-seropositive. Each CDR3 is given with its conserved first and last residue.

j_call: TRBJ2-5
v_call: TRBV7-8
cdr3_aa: CASSHKRTVQETQYF

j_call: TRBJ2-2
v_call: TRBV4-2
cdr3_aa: CASSSSPAETGELFF

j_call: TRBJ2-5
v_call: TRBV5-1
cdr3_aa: CASSLAQGAYQETQYF

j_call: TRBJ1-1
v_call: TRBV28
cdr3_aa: CASSLGTDNTEAFF

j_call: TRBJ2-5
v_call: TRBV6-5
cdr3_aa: CASSQGAGTQETQYF

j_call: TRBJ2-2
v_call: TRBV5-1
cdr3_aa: CASSRRGGDTGELFF

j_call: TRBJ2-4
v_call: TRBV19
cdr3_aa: CASKASGSAGAKNIQYF

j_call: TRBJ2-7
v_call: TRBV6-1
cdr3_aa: CASSEREGYEQYF

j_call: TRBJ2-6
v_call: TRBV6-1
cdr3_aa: CASSGGGSGANVLTF

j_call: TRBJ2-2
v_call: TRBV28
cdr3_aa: CASSLLGGNGELFF

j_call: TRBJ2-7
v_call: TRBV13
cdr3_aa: CASSEQGATDYEQYF

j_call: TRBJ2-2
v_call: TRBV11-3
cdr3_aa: CASSRELAPSSGELFF

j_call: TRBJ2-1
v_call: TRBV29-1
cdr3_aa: CSVGGTTNEQFF

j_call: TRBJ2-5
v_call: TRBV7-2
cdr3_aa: CASSPDSFQETQYF

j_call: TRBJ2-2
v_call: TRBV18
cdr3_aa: CASSPPGEIGELFF

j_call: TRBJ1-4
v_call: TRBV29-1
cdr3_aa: CSVPQGYSNEKLFF

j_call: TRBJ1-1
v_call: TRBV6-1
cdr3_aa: CASSATANTEAFF

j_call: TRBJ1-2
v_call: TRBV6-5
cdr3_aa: CASSYDRDIIGGYTF

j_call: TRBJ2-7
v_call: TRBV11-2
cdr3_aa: CASSLDRRLATYEQYF

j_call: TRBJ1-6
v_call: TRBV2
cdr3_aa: CASSITGTGNNSPLHF

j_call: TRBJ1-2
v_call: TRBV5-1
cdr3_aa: CASSSHAGGNGYTF

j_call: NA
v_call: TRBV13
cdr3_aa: CASREWEGPYEQYF

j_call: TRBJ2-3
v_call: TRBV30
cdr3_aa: CAWSAQGGDTQYF

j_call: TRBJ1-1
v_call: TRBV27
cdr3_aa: CASNTGGKVGTEAFF

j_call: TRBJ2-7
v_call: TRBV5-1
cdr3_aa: CASSLWGPGSYEQYF

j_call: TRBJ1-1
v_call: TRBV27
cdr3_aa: CASSLFGTGATEAFF

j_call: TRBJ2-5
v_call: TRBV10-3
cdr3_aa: CAISGGGYQETQYF

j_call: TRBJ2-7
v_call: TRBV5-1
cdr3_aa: CASSLGQGDDEQYF

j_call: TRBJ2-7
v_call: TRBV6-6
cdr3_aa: CASSYSTPDRAYEQYF

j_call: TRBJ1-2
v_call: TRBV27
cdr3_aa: CASSFVGGAGGYTF

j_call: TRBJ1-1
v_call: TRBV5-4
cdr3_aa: CASSFTGGGTEAFF

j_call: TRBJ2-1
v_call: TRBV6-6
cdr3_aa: CASSRTRQGERFEQFF

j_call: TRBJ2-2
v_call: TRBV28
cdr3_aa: CASSLGGLDTGELFF

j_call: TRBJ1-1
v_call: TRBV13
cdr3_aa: CASSLVRVPNTEAFF

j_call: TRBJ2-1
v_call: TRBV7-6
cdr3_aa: CASSSGLAGGVANEQFF

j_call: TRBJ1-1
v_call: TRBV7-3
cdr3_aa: CASSLTFASEAFF

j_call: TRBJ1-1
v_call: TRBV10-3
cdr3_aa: CAISEPNTYEAFF

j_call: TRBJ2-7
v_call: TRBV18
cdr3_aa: CASSPTREAEQYF

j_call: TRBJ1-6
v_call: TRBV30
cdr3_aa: CAWSTGLLSPLHF

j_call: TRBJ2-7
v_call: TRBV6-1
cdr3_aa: CASSPPGSYEQYF

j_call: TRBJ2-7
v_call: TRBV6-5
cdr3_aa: CASSYSRPPGGYEQYF

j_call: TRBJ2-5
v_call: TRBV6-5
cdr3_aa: CASSYAPGQQETQYF

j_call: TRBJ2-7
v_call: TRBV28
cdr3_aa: CASSFPGQASYEQYF

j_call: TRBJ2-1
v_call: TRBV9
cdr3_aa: CASSVGEAGGQNEQFF

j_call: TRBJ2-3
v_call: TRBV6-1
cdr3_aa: CASSESQGRDTQYF